This paragraph reports one TCR beta chain. Its antigen is unidentified. This sample was taken from a study of post-analysis software for immune sequencing data. Each TCR beta cDNA library carried unique molecular identifiers. From roughly 1 to 10 million T cells, 400,000 to 650,000 cDNA molecules were obtained. From the PCR reads, TCRdb called clonotypes with MiXCR, one entry per CDR3 protein. The sample has some 800,000 distinct CDR3 sequences; 40% to 55% are singletons. Germline CDR1 is ENHRY and CDR2 is SYGVKD. Trimming took 8 bases from V and 6 from J; bases not matched to a gene: 6. The CDR3 runs 13 residues. Study findings and constraints: In patients, about 5 TRBV segments were more frequent than in controls, with TRBV5-6, TRBV5-1 and TRBV20-1 among them. Those samples that were prepared in the same batch co-clustered strongly by F measure.

Material: blood. The chain couples TRBV10-3 to TRBJ2-1, with TRBD2 matching over 8 bases. This TCR was recovered from a girl aged 5-17 years with multiple sclerosis. This chain's CDR3 is CAILTSGSNEQFF. For the CDR3, the DNA is TGTGCCATCCTTACTAGCGGCAGCAATGAGCAGTTCTTC.